This paragraph reports one T cell receptor beta chain. Its antigen remains unidentified. Staining for CD45RO/CCR7/CD25/CD127/CD95/CD27 allowed sorting of CD4+ naive, central memory, regulatory and stem cell-like memory cells. The data belong to a study of beta chain features in type 1 diabetes. General study points: For patients and controls alike, PCR might favor shorter templates to the same degree. There was a moderate but significant shortening of TCRB CDR3s in all four CD4+ subsets of Type 1 diabetes patients. A greater similarity of naive, central memory and Treg TCRB repertoires was seen among patients than among healthy donors.

The authors reverse transcribed all of the isolated RNA, so sequencing captured expressed TCRB transcripts. Some clones are missing from TCRdb's copy, which holds only in-frame ones; the method was immunoSEQ multiplex PCR. The table shows 250,000 to 300,000 clones, with 13% to 15% occurring only once. The sequence was collected from a man in his thirties or forties with type 1 diabetes. The specimen was naive CD4+ T cells from blood.

The DNA of the CDR3 is TGTGCCAGCCGGCGGGAAGGGCTCGAGCAGTACTTC. Its translation: CASRREGLEQYF. The V call is TRBV2, the J call TRBJ2-7, with D possibly matching TRBD2 (6 bases). Trimming took 8 bases from V and 6 from J, leaving 14 bases between them. Germline values: CDR1 SNHLY, CDR2 FYNNEI. The CDR3 runs 12 residues.